The 4 T cell receptor beta chains given below trace back to one sample, sequenced in a study of cytomegalovirus exposure and HLA in healthy donors. The PCR contained 60 Vbeta and 13 Jbeta primers. TCRdb's table, derived via immunoSEQ multiplex PCR, lists solely in-frame clones and lacks some. The top ten clones hold over 6% of a sample with about 160,000 clones, about 65% of them seen once. Sequenced sample: PBMCs. These receptors were collected from a man between 35 and 55 years old in good health and CMV-seropositive.

This sequence joins TRBV7-8 and TRBJ2-3; TRBD2 matches 7 bases. V was clipped by 4 bases and J by 2 bases; unmatched bases: 3. CDR3 length: 14 amino acids. Germline V lookup: CDR1 SGHVS, CDR2 FQNEAQ. The CDR3 loop is CASSSGLSTDTQYF. CDR3 DNA: TGTGCCAGCAGCTCGGGACTATCCACAGATACGCAGTATTTT.

The CDR3 DNA follows: TGTGCCAGCAGCACTAGCGGGTCGTACTACGAGCAGTACTTC. This translates into CASSTSGSYYEQYF. The rearrangement links TRBV7-2 to TRBJ2-7, with 9 bases aligning to TRBD2. Germline CDR1 and CDR2: SGHTA and FQGNSA. Trimming cost V 5 bases and J 3 bases; bases outside gene matches: 5. The CDR3 length is 14 residues.

A few counts support this clone. The chain has TRBV11-3 and TRBJ2-1, with 7 bases identical to TRBD1. The CDR3 is 16 amino acids. V shed 6 bases and J 3 bases; nucleotides not matched to a gene: 11. Germline V lookup: CDR1 SGHNT, CDR2 YENEEA. The CDR3 bases are TGTGCCAGCAGTTCGAAACCGGGACAGAACTACAATGAGCAGTTCTTC. Translation: CASSSKPGQNYNEQFF.

The chain uses TRBV5-5 and TRBJ1-2; D remains ambiguous. CDR3 length: 13 residues. The ends were cut back, 0 bases at V and 8 bases at J, with 11 bases in the middle. The germline CDR1 and CDR2 sequences are SGHKS and YYEKEE (reference sequence). The CDR3 protein is CASSLEVRLGYTF. The CDR3 DNA sequence: TGTGCCAGCAGCTTGGAGGTCCGACTGGGCTACACCTTC.